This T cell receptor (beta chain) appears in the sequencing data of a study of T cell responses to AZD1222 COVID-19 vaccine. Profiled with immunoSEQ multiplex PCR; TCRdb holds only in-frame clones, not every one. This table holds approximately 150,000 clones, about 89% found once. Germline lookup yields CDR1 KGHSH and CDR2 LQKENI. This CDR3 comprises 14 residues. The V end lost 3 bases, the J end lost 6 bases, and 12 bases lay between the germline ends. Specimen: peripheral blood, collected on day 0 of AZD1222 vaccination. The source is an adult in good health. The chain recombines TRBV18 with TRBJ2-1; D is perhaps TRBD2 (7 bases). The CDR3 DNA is TGTGCCAGCTCACCCCCGAGGGGGGGCAATGAGCAGTTCTTC. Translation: CASSPPRGGNEQFF.